This TCR beta chain was documented in a study of radiotherapy plus CTLA-4 blockade in lung cancer (dated by TCRdb to the late 2010s). Regarding the complete study: Objective responses were observed in 18% of enrolled patients, and disease control was achieved in around 30%. Findings and caveats that apply to the study as a whole: Early dynamic changes in blood T cell clones, together with increased serum interferon-beta after radiation, were reported as the strongest predictors of response. After treatment with radiotherapy and ipilimumab, TCR clones that originated in tumors expanded in peripheral blood.

Libraries were built with the immunoSEQ multiplex PCR assay. Held by TCRdb, this immuneACCESS table contains in-frame sequences only and omits some clones. Under half of the omission traces to an unresolved V gene where checked; the cause of the rest is unknown. In this sample the table shows about 31,000 clones, 60% to 80% of which occur a single time. 4% to 5.5% of the sample is held by the ten biggest clonotypes. Worth noting for this clone: It has no known antigen specificity. Base qualities are not provided; no much larger clone lies one nucleotide away.

The CDR3 runs 16 residues from the cysteine to the phenylalanine. Only the CDR3 region is kept as DNA, spanning 48 bases read in frame from base 1. Reading the germline V gene (reference sequence) gives CDR1 MNHNY and CDR2 SVGAGI. Trimmed from V: 4 bases; trimmed from J: 6 bases; junction bases lacking a gene match: 14. The study tested focal radiation therapy combined with CTLA-4 blockade (ipilimumab) in patients with chemo-refractory metastatic non-small-cell lung cancer. This receptor was identified in a human donor with non-small cell lung cancer whose response to radiotherapy plus ipilimumab could not be evaluated. The chain is made from TRBV6-6 and TRBJ1-1; TRBD1 agrees with 7 junctional bases. The material was peripheral blood, obtained from a patient treated with radiotherapy plus ipilimumab. This receptor carries the CDR3 CASSFSQGPQSAEAFF. The DNA sequence reads TGTGCCAGCAGTTTCTCACAGGGGCCCCAATCTGCTGAAGCTTTCTTT.